A single sample gave rise to the 20 T cell receptor beta chains below, sequenced in a study of blood T cell repertoires in COVID-19. Measured with immunoSEQ multiplex PCR; TCRdb has only the in-frame clones, and not every one. The sample consists of 210,000 or so clones, roughly 80% of them appearing once. The sequenced sample was peripheral blood. These receptors were taken from a woman aged 80 or over with acute or convalescent COVID-19.

The chain combines TRBV7-3 with TRBJ2-2; D perhaps matches TRBD1 (5 bases). Per germline, CDR1 SGHTA and CDR2 FQGTGA. The CDR3 extends over 13 amino acids. V shed 6 bases and J shed 6 bases, with 11 bases lying between them. CDR3 sequence (DNA): TGTGCCAGCAGAGATCCAGGGTCCGGGGAGCTGTTTTTT. Protein sequence: CASRDPGSGELFF. Full variable domain (rest looked up from reference TRBV7-3 and TRBJ2-2): GAGVSQTPSNKVTEKGKYVELRCDPISGHTALYWYRQSLGQGPEFLIYFQGTGAADDSGLPNDRFFAVRPEGSVSTLKIQRTERGDSAVYLCASRDPGSGELFFGEGSRLTVL.

The rearrangement joins TRBV3-1 (or the pseudogene TRBV3-2) to TRBJ1-6, with D possibly matching TRBD1 (5 bases). Germline CDR1 reads LGHDT; CDR2 reads YNNKEL (reference sequence). V lost 6 bases and J lost 10, with 19 bases in between. CDR3 length: 15 residues. The CDR3 is CASRLFQGGGSPLHF. In DNA form, the CDR3 reads TGTGCCAGCAGGCTATTTCAGGGAGGTGGCTCACCCCTCCACTTT.

The genes are TRBV7-3 and TRBJ2-2; 11 nucleotides match TRBD2. Germline V lookup: CDR1 SGHTA, CDR2 FQGTGA. Trimming removed 1 base from V and 3 bases from J; junction bases left unmatched: 4. The CDR3 contains 17 residues. Here the CDR3 reads CASSLRLAGGYTGELFF. The CDR3 DNA reads as TGTGCCAGCAGCTTAAGGCTAGCGGGAGGATACACCGGGGAGCTGTTTTTT. The whole variable domain, remainder taken from reference TRBV7-3 and TRBJ2-2, is GAGVSQTPSNKVTEKGKYVELRCDPISGHTALYWYRQSLGQGPEFLIYFQGTGAADDSGLPNDRFFAVRPEGSVSTLKIQRTERGDSAVYLCASSLRLAGGYTGELFFGEGSRLTVL.

This clone was observed once. The gene calls are TRBV11-2 and TRBJ1-2, with TRBD1 identical over 7 bases. Germline V lookup: CDR1 SGHAT, CDR2 FQNNGV. The CDR3 loop spans 14 amino acids. Trimming took 6 bases from V and 8 from J; bases not matched to a gene: 12. The CDR3 is CASRSNRGPPGYTF. The CDR3, as DNA: TGTGCCAGCAGATCGAACAGGGGCCCCCCGGGCTACACCTTC. The full variable domain, with the rest looked up from reference TRBV11-2 and TRBJ1-2, is EAGVAQSPRYKIIEKRQSVAFWCNPISGHATLYWYQQILGQGPKLLIQFQNNGVVDDSQLPKDRFSAERLKGVDSTLKIQPAKLEDSAVYLCASRSNRGPPGYTFGSGTRLTVV.

The chain couples TRBV29-1 to TRBJ2-1; TRBD1 matches 7 bases. Germline V CDR1 and CDR2: SQVTM, ANQGSEA. The CDR3 runs to 13 residues. The trim removed 6 bases at V and 5 bases at J, leaving 7 bases unmatched. The CDR3 DNA reads as TGCAGCGTCCCCGACAGGGAACACAATGAGCAGTTCTTC. Translated: CSVPDREHNEQFF.

Only one count was recorded for this clone. The rearrangement links TRBV2 to TRBJ2-3; possibly TRBD1 for D (5 bases). The CDR3 sequence is 13 residues long. Germline V gene sequence: CDR1 SNHLY, CDR2 FYNNEI. The V gene lost 6 bases and the J gene lost 1 base, with 8 bases spanning the gap. This CDR3 reads CASSLGRTDTQYF. DNA for the CDR3: TGTGCCAGCAGCCTGGGGCGCACAGATACGCAGTATTTT.

The genes are TRBV13 and TRBJ1-6, with 8 nucleotides matching TRBD1. CDR1 PRHDT and CDR2 FYEKMQ come from the germline V gene (reference sequence). The junction had 6 bases not matched to a gene; V was cut back by 4 bases and J by 10 bases. This CDR3 is 14 amino acids long. The DNA of the CDR3 is TGTGCCAGCAGCTCGACAGGGGTTCAATCACCCCTCCACTTT. Amino acid sequence: CASSSTGVQSPLHF. Together with reference TRBV13 and TRBJ1-6, the CDR3 gives the full variable domain: AAGVIQSPRHLIKEKRETATLKCYPIPRHDTVYWYQQGPGQDPQFLISFYEKMQSDKGSIPDRFSAQQFSDYHSELNMSSLELGDSALYFCASSSTGVQSPLHFGNGTRLTVT.

The table lists this clone with a few counts. This chain links TRBV7-2 with TRBJ1-5, with 8 nucleotides matching TRBD1. The CDR3 consists of 16 residues. Per the germline V gene, CDR1 is SGHTA and CDR2 is FQGNSA. J gave up 7 bases and V 1 base, and 9 bases lay outside the gene matches. The chain's CDR3 is CASSLGTGRSGQPQHF. The CDR3 bases are TGTGCCAGCAGCTTAGGGACAGGGCGTTCGGGACAGCCCCAGCATTTT.

This sequence joins TRBV11-3 and TRBJ2-3; D gene uncertain. In germline, CDR1 is SGHNT, CDR2 YENEEA. This CDR3 comprises 17 residues. V lost 5 bases to trimming and J lost 0 bases, with 18 bases between them. DNA for the CDR3: TGTGCCAGCAGCCCAGGTCATAAGGCCCTTAGCACAGATACGCAGTATTTT. Its translation: CASSPGHKALSTDTQYF.

This clone was detected ten times or more. This chain links TRBV4-1 with TRBJ2-7; D is ambiguous. Germline V gene lookup returns CDR1 MGHRA and CDR2 YSYEKL. CDR3 length: 15 residues. V lost 1 base and J lost 1, with 11 bases in between. This chain's CDR3 is CASSQAYAVSYEQYF. CDR3 nucleotides: TGCGCCAGCAGCCAAGCGTACGCGGTATCCTACGAGCAGTACTTC.

The gene calls are TRBV4-1 and TRBJ2-7; 8 bases fit TRBD2. The CDR3 runs to 15 residues. V lost 3 bases to trimming and J lost 5 bases; unmatched junction nucleotides: 9. CDR1 and CDR2 from the germline V gene are MGHRA and YSYEKL. In DNA form, the CDR3 reads TGCGCCAGCAGCCAGGCTCGGGGGGGGAGGGACGAGCAGTACTTC. Protein product: CASSQARGGRDEQYF.

The chain recombines TRBV27 with TRBJ2-7; 8 positions match TRBD2. The ends lost 3 bases at V and 0 bases at J; junction bases unmatched: 1. This CDR3 comprises 14 residues. Germline V CDR1 and CDR2: MNHEY, SMNVEV (reference sequence). CDR3: CASSFSGSSYEQYF. In DNA, the CDR3 is TGTGCCAGCAGTTTCAGCGGGAGCTCCTACGAGCAGTACTTC.

This chain uses TRBV3-1 (or the pseudogene TRBV3-2) with TRBJ2-5; TRBD1 aligns across 7 bases. CDR1 is LGHDT, CDR2 YNNKEL, per germline (reference sequence). The length of the CDR3 is 17 residues. V lost 0 bases to trimming and J lost 0 bases; unmatched junction nucleotides: 7. The CDR3: CASSQDPRGQYQETQYF. CDR3 nucleotide sequence: TGTGCCAGCAGCCAAGATCCCCGGGGACAGTACCAAGAGACCCAGTACTTC.

This chain uses TRBV4-1 with TRBJ1-5, with D possibly TRBD1 on 5 matching bases. CDR1 is MGHRA and CDR2 is YSYEKL in the germline V gene. The CDR3 loop spans 14 amino acids. V shed 7 bases and J shed 4 bases, with 14 bases lying between them. CDR3 sequence reads: CASTPGPGNQPQHF. In nucleotides, the CDR3 is TGCGCCAGCACCCCGGGCCCAGGGAATCAGCCCCAGCATTTT.

The chain couples TRBV30 to TRBJ1-1; possible D gene TRBD1, 6 bases. With 3 bases removed from V and 2 bases from J, the gap between germline ends came to 16 bases. The CDR3 loop spans 15 amino acids. Germline CDR1 GTSNPN, CDR2 SVGIG (reference sequence). CDR3 sequence (DNA): TGTGCCTGGAGAGGGGGGGGACAACAAAACACTGAAGCTTTCTTT. Encoded protein: CAWRGGGQQNTEAFF.

V is TRBV19 and J is TRBJ2-6; no definite D call. Trimming shortened V by 8 bases and J by 4 bases, and 9 bases separated the two germline ends. This CDR3 is built from 13 residues. Germline lookup yields CDR1 LNHDA and CDR2 SQIVND (reference sequence). In DNA form, the CDR3 reads TGTGCCAGTGTGCGTTCAGGGGCCAACGTCCTGACTTTC. Its protein is CASVRSGANVLTF.

V and J are TRBV5-6 and TRBJ2-5; D is unresolved. V dropped 2 bases and J dropped 0 bases, with 5 bases sitting between them. Germline loops: CDR1 SGHDT, CDR2 YYEEEE. This CDR3 is 13 amino acids long. CDR3 in amino acids: CASSFPYQETQYF. For the CDR3, the DNA is TGTGCCAGCAGCTTTCCTTACCAAGAGACCCAGTACTTC.

The chain uses TRBV7-3 and TRBJ1-2; 7 positions agree with TRBD1. Per the germline V gene, CDR1 is SGHTA and CDR2 is FQGTGA. This CDR3 spans 13 amino acids. V shed 5 bases and J 13 bases; nucleotides not matched to a gene: 13. The CDR3 sequence is CASSPQGQEAFTF. The DNA for the CDR3 is TGTGCCAGCAGCCCCCAAGGACAGGAGGCGTTCACCTTC.

This clone has only a few counts. This chain uses TRBV18 with TRBJ2-7; TRBD1 matches at 10 bases. The CDR3 is 14 amino acids. The germline CDR1 and CDR2 sequences are KGHSH and LQKENI. The junction had 5 bases not matched to a gene; V was cut back by 3 bases and J by 6 bases. The CDR3 is CASSPPGQGFEQYF. The CDR3, as DNA: TGTGCCAGCTCACCCCCGGGACAGGGGTTCGAGCAGTACTTC.

The chain couples TRBV19 to TRBJ1-2, with D maybe TRBD1 (5 bases). Germline CDR1 and CDR2: LNHDA and SQIVND (reference sequence). The CDR3 extends over 11 amino acids. The V and J ends lost 9 bases and 8 bases respectively, with 13 bases between them. CDR3: CASSGSWGYTF. Written as DNA, the CDR3 is TGTGCCAGCTCAGGGTCTTGGGGCTACACCTTC.